The 30 T cell receptor beta chains below come from one sample, sequenced in a study of blood T cell repertoires in COVID-19. TCRdb's table, derived via immunoSEQ multiplex PCR, lists solely in-frame clones and lacks some. This table has around 46,000 clones, about 89% appearing once. The sample consisted of peripheral blood. The receptors stem from a man between 60 and 75 years old with active or convalescent COVID-19.

V usage is TRBV4-3 and J usage is TRBJ2-1; TRBD2 aligns across 11 bases. The CDR3 runs 17 residues. From germline, CDR1 is LGHNA and CDR2 YSLEER. After removal of 0 bases from V and 6 bases from J, the junction contained 7 bases not matched to a gene. Written as DNA, the CDR3 is TGCGCCAGCAGCCAAGAATCCGGGACTAGCGGAATCAATGAGCAGTTCTTC. Amino acid sequence: CASSQESGTSGINEQFF.

This chain links TRBV7-9 with TRBJ2-2; 8 bases map to TRBD2. Trimming cost V 8 bases and J 7 bases; bases outside gene matches: 15. The germline gives CDR1 SEHNR, CDR2 FQNEAQ (reference sequence). The CDR3 loop spans 16 amino acids. The CDR3 DNA follows: TGTGCCAGCGTTTTCGCTGGCAGCGGGGGAGTCGGGGAGCTGTTTTTT. This translates into CASVFAGSGGVGELFF.

This sequence joins TRBV24-1 and TRBJ2-1; TRBD2 agrees at 9 bases. CDR3 length: 19 amino acids. With V trimmed by 0 bases and J by 0 bases, 8 bases remained unmatched. The germline V gene has CDR1 KGHDR and CDR2 SFDVKD. CDR3 in amino acids: CATSDLASGGPVSYNEQFF. The CDR3 nucleotides read TGTGCCACCAGTGATTTGGCGAGCGGGGGGCCCGTCTCCTACAATGAGCAGTTCTTC.

V is TRBV6-5 and J is TRBJ1-1, with D possibly TRBD1 on 5 matching bases. Trimming removed 4 bases from V and 6 bases from J, with 12 bases in between. The CDR3 has 13 residues. Germline loops: CDR1 MNHEY, CDR2 SVGAGI. The CDR3 nucleotides are TGTGCCAGCAGTTCGACAGAGAAGCCTGAAGCTTTCTTT. This gives the protein CASSSTEKPEAFF.

The V and J genes are TRBV7-3 and TRBJ1-1, with D tentatively TRBD1 (5 bases). The CDR3 runs 13 residues. CDR1 is SGHTA and CDR2 is FQGTGA in the germline V gene. V lost 5 bases and J 7 bases, leaving 14 bases between the germline ends. The CDR3 DNA reads as TGTGCCAGCAGCGCCCAGCCGACAGTTGAAGCTTTCTTT. Its protein product is CASSAQPTVEAFF. The full variable domain, completed using reference TRBV7-3 and TRBJ1-1, is GAGVSQTPSNKVTEKGKYVELRCDPISGHTALYWYRQSLGQGPEFLIYFQGTGAADDSGLPNDRFFAVRPEGSVSTLKIQRTERGDSAVYLCASSAQPTVEAFFGQGTRLTVV.

DNA of the CDR3: TGTGCCAGCAGTGAAGTGACAGGTTACACTGAAGCTTTCTTT. It translates to CASSEVTGYTEAFF. The chain is built from TRBV6-1 and TRBJ1-1; TRBD1 is a possible D gene (6 bases). The CDR3 is 14 residues long. The V end was cut by 1 base, the J end by 3 bases, with 9 bases between. Germline CDR1 and CDR2: MNHNS and SASEGT.

The chain couples TRBV9 to TRBJ1-5, with D uncertain. This CDR3 region has 14 residues. In germline, CDR1 is SGDLS, CDR2 YYNGEE. V was pared by 4 bases and J by 9 bases, with 17 bases between. Written as DNA, the CDR3 is TGTGCCAGCAGCTCCAGCGACGACTGGCGGCCCCAGCATTTT. Protein: CASSSSDDWRPQHF.

This clone occurred once. CDR3 amino acids: CAWETGSEAFF. The DNA of the CDR3 is TGTGCCTGGGAGACCGGGTCGGAAGCTTTCTTT. The chain employs TRBV30 and TRBJ1-1; no definite D call. Trimming cost V 5 bases and J 8 bases, with 12 bases left between them. The CDR3 is 11 residues long. Germline CDR1 is GTSNPN and CDR2 is SVGIG (reference sequence).

The V and J genes are TRBV4-1 and TRBJ1-6, with a weak D call TRBD1 (6 bases). With 6 bases removed from V and 0 bases from J, the gap between germline ends came to 12 bases. The CDR3 runs 16 residues. CDR1 and CDR2 from the germline V gene are MGHRA and YSYEKL. The CDR3 DNA reads TGCGCCAGCAGACTTCAGGGGAGCTCCTATAATTCACCCCTCCACTTT. Translating gives CASRLQGSSYNSPLHF.

The chain uses TRBV6-6 and TRBJ2-3; a possible D gene is TRBD2 (5 bases). This CDR3 is built from 14 residues. V lost 7 bases to trimming and J lost 5 bases, with 16 bases between them. Germline lookup yields CDR1 MNHNY and CDR2 SVGAGI (reference sequence). The chain's CDR3 is CASTNPAEEDTQYF. In DNA, the CDR3 is TGTGCCAGCACCAACCCCGCGGAGGAAGATACGCAGTATTTT.

The DNA for the CDR3 is TGTGCCAGCAGTTTCGCCGGACTAGCGGGGGACACCGGGGAGCTGTTTTTT. Translated, it gives CASSFAGLAGDTGELFF. The chain carries TRBV6-2 or TRBV6-3 and TRBJ2-2; 13 nucleotides align to TRBD2. V shed 4 bases, J shed 3 bases, and the junction held 5 bases outside the gene matches. Per the germline V gene, CDR1 is MNHEY and CDR2 is SVGEGT. CDR3 length equals 17 residues.

The gene calls are TRBV18 and TRBJ1-6; 10 bases fit TRBD1. The CDR3 loop spans 16 amino acids. After removal of 4 bases from V and 7 bases from J, the junction contained 7 bases not matched to a gene. The germline CDR1 and CDR2 sequences are KGHSH and LQKENI. For the CDR3, the DNA is TGTGCCAGCTCACATACCGGGACAGGGGAAAATTCACCCCTCCACTTT. The encoded protein is CASSHTGTGENSPLHF. The full variable domain, rest sourced from reference TRBV18 and TRBJ1-6, is NAGVMQNPRHLVRRRGQEARLRCSPMKGHSHVYWYRQLPEEGLKFMVYLQKENIIDESGMPKERFSAEFPKEGPSILRIQQVVRGDSAAYFCASSHTGTGENSPLHFGNGTRLTVT.

The rearrangement links TRBV27 to TRBJ2-3; D gene uncertain. The germline CDR1 and CDR2 sequences are MNHEY and SMNVEV (reference sequence). Trimming stripped 2 bases from V and 5 bases from J, with 8 bases between. This CDR3 has 13 residues. CDR3 protein: CASSLRVGDTQYF. CDR3 sequence (DNA): TGTGCCAGCAGTTTACGCGTTGGAGATACGCAGTATTTT.

The chain recombines TRBV3-1 (or the pseudogene TRBV3-2) with TRBJ2-5; 9 positions agree with TRBD2. Germline V gene lookup returns CDR1 LGHDT and CDR2 YNNKEL (reference sequence). The junction had 5 bases not matched to a gene; V was cut back by 7 bases and J by 2 bases. This CDR3 region has 14 residues. The CDR3: CASTLSGGQETQYF. CDR3 DNA sequence: TGTGCCAGCACCTTAAGCGGGGGGCAAGAGACCCAGTACTTC.

The chain carries TRBV5-1 and TRBJ2-5, with 7 bases fitting TRBD1. CDR3 length: 16 amino acids. The germline V gene encodes CDR1 SGHRS and CDR2 YFSETQ. V shed 4 bases, J shed 0 bases, and the junction held 9 bases outside the gene matches. The CDR3 nucleotides read TGCGCCAGCAGCGCTGCCGGGACAGAGTACCAAGAGACCCAGTACTTC. Amino acids: CASSAAGTEYQETQYF.

CDR3 amino acids: CASSRTGTQETQYF. The CDR3 bases are TGTGCCAGCAGCAGGACAGGAACGCAAGAGACCCAGTACTTC. The rearrangement joins TRBV7-2 to TRBJ2-5; 7 bases align to TRBD1. Per germline, CDR1 SGHTA and CDR2 FQGNSA. This CDR3 is built from 14 residues. V trimming: 5 bases; J trimming: 2 bases; junction bases outside the gene matches: 5.

This clone was seen once. The V call is TRBV2, the J call TRBJ1-1; 9 bases fit TRBD1. J gave up 5 bases and V 6 bases, and 1 base lay outside the gene matches. Germline-derived CDR1 and CDR2 are SNHLY and FYNNEI. CDR3 size: 12 residues. CDR3 in DNA: TGTGCCAGCAGGACAGGGGGAACTGAAGCTTTCTTT. Translation gives CASRTGGTEAFF. Supplemented by reference TRBV2 and TRBJ1-1, the full variable domain reads EPEVTQTPSHQVTQMGQEVILRCVPISNHLYFYWYRQILGQKVEFLVSFYNNEISEKSEIFDDQFSVERPDGSNFTLKIRSTKLEDSAMYFCASRTGGTEAFFGQGTRLTVV.

The chain links TRBV7-6 to TRBJ1-1; TRBD1 matches 9 bases. Losses at the gene ends were 5 bases for V and 11 bases for J; bases not matched to a gene: 24. Germline V CDR1 and CDR2: SGHVS, FNYEAQ. The length of the CDR3 is 18 residues. The CDR3 DNA follows: TGTGCCAGCAGCCCCATGCCGGGACAGGGACCGAGTGTGCCCGGGGCTTTCTTT. Protein: CASSPMPGQGPSVPGAFF.

The chain carries TRBV25-1 and TRBJ2-1; D not certain. Germline-derived CDR1 and CDR2 are MGHDK and SYGVNS. Trimming pared 7 bases from V and 4 bases from J, leaving 5 bases between. The CDR3 contains 11 residues. The CDR3 here is CASTRYNEQFF. CDR3 sequence (DNA): TGTGCCAGCACTCGGTACAATGAGCAGTTCTTC.

The chain has TRBV9 and TRBJ2-5; D gene ambiguous. The germline V and J ends were trimmed by 8 bases and 5 bases, with 16 bases remaining between them. The CDR3 is 13 amino acids. Germline V CDR1 and CDR2: SGDLS, YYNGEE. CDR3 nucleotides: TGTGCCAGGGGCCCGTTCCAAATTGAGACCCAGTACTTC. Its protein is CARGPFQIETQYF.

The V and J genes are TRBV27 and TRBJ1-1; a possible D gene is TRBD1 (6 bases). CDR1 and CDR2 from the germline V gene are MNHEY and SMNVEV (reference sequence). The CDR3 runs 14 residues. V dropped 5 bases and J dropped 1 base, with 11 bases sitting between them. CDR3 nucleotides: TGTGCCAGCAGTATGAGGACAGCGAACACTGAAGCTTTCTTT. It specifies CASSMRTANTEAFF.

The chain couples TRBV7-8 to TRBJ2-5, with 10 bases that match TRBD1. V was pared by 8 bases and J by 5 bases, with 5 bases of the junction left unmatched. CDR3 length: 13 residues. Germline V gene lookup returns CDR1 SGHVS and CDR2 FQNEAQ. The chain's CDR3 is CASLTGGLETQYF. The CDR3 DNA reads TGTGCCAGCCTGACAGGGGGCCTGGAGACCCAGTACTTC.

The rearrangement uses TRBV7-3 and TRBJ2-2; 7 positions match TRBD1. The CDR3 spans 14 residues. J was trimmed by 5 bases and V by 5 bases; bases with no gene match: 5. CDR1 SGHTA and CDR2 FQGTGA come from the germline V gene. The CDR3 is CASSNNRGTGELFF. The DNA of the CDR3 is TGTGCCAGCAGCAATAACAGGGGTACCGGGGAGCTGTTTTTT.

The chain combines TRBV4-2 with TRBJ2-2; 7 nucleotides line up with TRBD2. The V segment lost 3 bases and the J segment 1 base; nucleotides outside the gene matches: 2. Germline CDR1 LGHNA, CDR2 YNFKEQ. The CDR3 runs to 15 residues. The CDR3 DNA reads TGTGCCAGCAGCCACGAGCGGGGGAACACCGGGGAGCTGTTTTTT. Translated, it gives CASSHERGNTGELFF.

This sequence joins TRBV10-2 and TRBJ2-7; 8 bases are a match to TRBD2. Trimming removed 10 bases from V and 6 bases from J; junction bases left unmatched: 8. The V gene's germline CDR1 is WSHSY and CDR2 SAAADI. The CDR3 contains 12 residues. The CDR3 region has the DNA TGCGCCACGAGAGGGGCGGGGGGCGAGCAGTACTTC. Translated, it gives CATRGAGGEQYF.

The V gene is TRBV5-5, the J gene TRBJ1-5, with 7 bases identical to TRBD1. V was clipped by 0 bases and J by 6 bases; unmatched bases: 3. Germline V gives CDR1 SGHKS, CDR2 YYEKEE (reference sequence). The CDR3 spans 14 residues. CDR3 protein: CASSLGQGIQPQHF. The CDR3 nucleotides read TGTGCCAGCAGCTTGGGACAGGGAATTCAGCCCCAGCATTTT.

V is TRBV9 and J is TRBJ1-5; D remains unclear. The V end was cut by 2 bases, the J end by 4 bases, with 13 bases between. The V gene's germline CDR1 is SGDLS and CDR2 YYNGEE. The CDR3 sequence is 15 residues long. The CDR3: CASSVWENGNQPQHF. The CDR3 coding sequence is TGTGCCAGCAGCGTCTGGGAGAACGGAAATCAGCCCCAGCATTTT.

This rearrangement joins TRBV7-8 to TRBJ2-7; TRBD2 agrees at 10 bases. Trimming cost V 5 bases and J 2 bases; bases outside gene matches: 3. CDR1 and CDR2 (germline): SGHVS, FQNEAQ. The CDR3 loop spans 14 amino acids. The CDR3 here is CASSGAGGAYEQYF. DNA of the CDR3: TGTGCCAGCAGCGGAGCGGGGGGGGCCTACGAGCAGTACTTC.

The chain employs TRBV29-1 and TRBJ2-7; TRBD1 matches at 7 bases. The CDR3 is 14 residues long. V lost 5 bases to trimming and J lost 3 bases; unmatched junction nucleotides: 10. Per the germline V gene, CDR1 is SQVTM and CDR2 is ANQGSEA. CDR3: CSVSTTGDLYEQYF. Here the CDR3 DNA reads TGCAGCGTTTCAACTACAGGGGACCTCTACGAGCAGTACTTC.

This rearrangement joins TRBV18 to TRBJ1-2; 7 positions match TRBD1. The germline CDR1 and CDR2 sequences are KGHSH and LQKENI. The CDR3 is 17 residues long. V dropped 4 bases and J dropped 7; count of bases not matched to a gene: 18. The CDR3 protein is CASSQNGQAVGKGGYTF. The DNA for the CDR3 is TGTGCCAGCTCACAAAATGGACAGGCAGTCGGAAAGGGTGGCTACACCTTC.